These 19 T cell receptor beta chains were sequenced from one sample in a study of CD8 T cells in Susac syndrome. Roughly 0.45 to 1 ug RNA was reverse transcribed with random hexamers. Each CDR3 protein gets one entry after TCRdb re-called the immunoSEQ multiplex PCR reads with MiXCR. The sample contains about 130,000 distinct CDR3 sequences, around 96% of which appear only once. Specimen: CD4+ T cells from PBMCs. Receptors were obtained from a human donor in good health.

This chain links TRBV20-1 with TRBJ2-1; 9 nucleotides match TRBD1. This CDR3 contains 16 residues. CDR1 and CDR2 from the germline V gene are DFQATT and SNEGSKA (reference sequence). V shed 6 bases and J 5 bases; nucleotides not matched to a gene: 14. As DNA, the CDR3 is TGCAGTGCCGCAGGTTCCGGGACAGGGTATCACAATGAGCAGTTCTTC. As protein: CSAAGSGTGYHNEQFF.

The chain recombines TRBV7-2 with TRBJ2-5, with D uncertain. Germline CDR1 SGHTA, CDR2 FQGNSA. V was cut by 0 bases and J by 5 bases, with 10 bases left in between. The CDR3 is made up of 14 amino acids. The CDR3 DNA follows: TGTGCCAGCAGCTTAGCGCCCGTCGGGGAGACCCAGTACTTC. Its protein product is CASSLAPVGETQYF.

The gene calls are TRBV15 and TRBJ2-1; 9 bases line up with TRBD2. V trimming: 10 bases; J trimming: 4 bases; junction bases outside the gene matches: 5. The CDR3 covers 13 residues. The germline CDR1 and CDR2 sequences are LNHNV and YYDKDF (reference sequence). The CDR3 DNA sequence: TGTGCCATTAGTACTAGCGGGTACAATGAGCAGTTCTTC. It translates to CAISTSGYNEQFF.

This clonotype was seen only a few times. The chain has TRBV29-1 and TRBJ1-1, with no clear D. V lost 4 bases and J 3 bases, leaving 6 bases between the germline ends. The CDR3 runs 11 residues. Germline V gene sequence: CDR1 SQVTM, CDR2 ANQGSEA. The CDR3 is CSVVGYTEAFF. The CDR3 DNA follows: TGCAGCGTTGTGGGGTACACTGAAGCTTTCTTT. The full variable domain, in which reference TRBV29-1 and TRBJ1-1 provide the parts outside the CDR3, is SAVISQKPSRDICQRGTSLTIQCQVDSQVTMMFWYRQQPGQSLTLIATANQGSEATYESGFVIDKFPISRPNLTFSTLTVSNMSPEDSSIYLCSVVGYTEAFFGQGTRLTVV.

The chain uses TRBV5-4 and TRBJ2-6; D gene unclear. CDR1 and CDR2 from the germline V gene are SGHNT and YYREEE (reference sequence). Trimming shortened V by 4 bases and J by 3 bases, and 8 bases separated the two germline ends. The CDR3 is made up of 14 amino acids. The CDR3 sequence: CASSPRLGANVLTF. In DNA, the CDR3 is TGTGCCAGCAGCCCCCGGCTTGGGGCCAACGTCCTGACTTTC.

In DNA, the CDR3 is TGTGCCAGCAGTTCCGGGAACACTGAAGCTTTCTTT. Translation: CASSSGNTEAFF. The gene calls are TRBV12-3 or TRBV12-4 and TRBJ1-1; no reliable D call. Trimming took off 4 bases at V and 1 base at J, with 4 bases between the two ends. The CDR3 loop spans 12 amino acids.

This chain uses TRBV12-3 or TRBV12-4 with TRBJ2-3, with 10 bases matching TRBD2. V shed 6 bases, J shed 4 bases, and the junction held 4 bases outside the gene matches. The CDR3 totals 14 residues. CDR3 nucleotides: TGTGCCAGCAGGAAGCGGGAGGGGGCAGATACGCAGTATTTT. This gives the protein CASRKREGADTQYF.

CDR3 sequence reads: CASSQAGRYTEAFF. Here the CDR3 DNA reads TGTGCCAGCAGCCAGGCAGGACGTTACACTGAAGCTTTCTTT. The chain has TRBV14 and TRBJ1-1; D unclear. Trimming cost V 3 bases and J 3 bases, with 11 bases left between them. Looked up from germline, CDR1 is SGHDN and CDR2 is FVKESK. CDR3 length equals 14 residues.

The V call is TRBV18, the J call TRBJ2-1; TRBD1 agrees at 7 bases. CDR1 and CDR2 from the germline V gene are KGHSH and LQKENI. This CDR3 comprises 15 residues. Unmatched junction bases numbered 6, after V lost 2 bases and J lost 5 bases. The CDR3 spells CASSPSGTANNEQFF. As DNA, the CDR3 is TGTGCCAGCTCACCATCGGGGACAGCCAACAATGAGCAGTTCTTC.

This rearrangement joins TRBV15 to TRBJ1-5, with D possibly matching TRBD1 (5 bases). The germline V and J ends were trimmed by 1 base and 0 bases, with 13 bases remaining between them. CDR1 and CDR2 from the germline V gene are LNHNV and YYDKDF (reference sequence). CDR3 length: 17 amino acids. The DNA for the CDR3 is TGTGCCACCAGCAGAGGCAACGGGGCCTATAGCAATCAGCCCCAGCATTTT. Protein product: CATSRGNGAYSNQPQHF.

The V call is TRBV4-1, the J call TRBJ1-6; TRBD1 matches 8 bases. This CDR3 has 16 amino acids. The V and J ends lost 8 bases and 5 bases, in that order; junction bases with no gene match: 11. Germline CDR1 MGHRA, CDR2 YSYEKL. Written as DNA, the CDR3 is TGCGCCAGCCAGCACCTCTGGGACAGGAATAATTCACCCCTCCACTTT. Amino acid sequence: CASQHLWDRNNSPLHF.

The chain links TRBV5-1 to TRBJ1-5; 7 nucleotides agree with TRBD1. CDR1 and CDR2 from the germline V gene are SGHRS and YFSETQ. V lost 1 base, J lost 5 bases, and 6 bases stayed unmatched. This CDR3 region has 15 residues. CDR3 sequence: CASSLLGGEDQPQHF. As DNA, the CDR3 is TGCGCCAGCAGCTTGTTAGGGGGCGAAGATCAGCCCCAGCATTTT.

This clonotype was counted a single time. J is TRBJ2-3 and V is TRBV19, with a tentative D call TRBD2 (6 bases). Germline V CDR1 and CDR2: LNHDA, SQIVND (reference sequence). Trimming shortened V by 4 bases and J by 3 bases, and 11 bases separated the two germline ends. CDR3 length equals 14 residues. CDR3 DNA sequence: TGTGCCAGTAGTAGCGGCGGGACTACAGATACGCAGTATTTT. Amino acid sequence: CASSSGGTTDTQYF.

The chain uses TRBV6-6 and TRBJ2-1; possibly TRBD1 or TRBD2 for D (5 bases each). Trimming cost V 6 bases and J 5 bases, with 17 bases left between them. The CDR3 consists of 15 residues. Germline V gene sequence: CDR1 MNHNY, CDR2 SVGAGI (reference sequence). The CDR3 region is CASSMPGRTDNEQFF. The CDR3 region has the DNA TGTGCCAGCAGCATGCCGGGACGGACCGACAATGAGCAGTTCTTC.

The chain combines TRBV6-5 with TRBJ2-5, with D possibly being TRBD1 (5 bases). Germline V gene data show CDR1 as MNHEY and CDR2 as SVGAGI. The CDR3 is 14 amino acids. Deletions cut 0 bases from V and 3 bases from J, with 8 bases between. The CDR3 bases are TGTGCCAGCAGTTACTCTTACAGGAAAGAGACCCAGTACTTC. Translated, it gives CASSYSYRKETQYF.

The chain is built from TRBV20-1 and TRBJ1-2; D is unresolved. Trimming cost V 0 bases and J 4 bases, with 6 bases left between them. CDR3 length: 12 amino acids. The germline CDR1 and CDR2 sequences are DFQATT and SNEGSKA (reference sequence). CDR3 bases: TGCAGTGCTAGAGATCCCATCTATGGCTACACCTTC. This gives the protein CSARDPIYGYTF.

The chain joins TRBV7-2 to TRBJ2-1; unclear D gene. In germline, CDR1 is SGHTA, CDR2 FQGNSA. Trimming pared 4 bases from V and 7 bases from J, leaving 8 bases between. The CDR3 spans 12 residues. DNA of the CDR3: TGTGCCAGCAGCTCTATCGGAAATGAGCAGTTCTTC. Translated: CASSSIGNEQFF.

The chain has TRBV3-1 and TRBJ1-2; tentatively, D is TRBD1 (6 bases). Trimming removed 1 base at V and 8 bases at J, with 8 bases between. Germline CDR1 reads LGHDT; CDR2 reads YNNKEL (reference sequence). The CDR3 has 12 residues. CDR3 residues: CASSQGGGGYTF. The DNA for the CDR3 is TGTGCCAGCAGCCAAGGAGGGGGAGGCTACACCTTC.

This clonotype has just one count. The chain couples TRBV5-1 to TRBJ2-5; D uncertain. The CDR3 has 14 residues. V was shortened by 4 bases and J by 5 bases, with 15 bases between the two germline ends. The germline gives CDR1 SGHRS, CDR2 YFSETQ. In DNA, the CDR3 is TGCGCCAGCAGCCCAACCCCCTCCCAGGAGACCCAGTACTTC. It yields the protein CASSPTPSQETQYF.